These T cell receptor beta chains were read from a single sample in a study of siplizumab effects on memory and regulatory T cells. Generated by immunoSEQ multiplex PCR, the TCRdb table keeps only in-frame clones and is missing some. The sample comprises 90,000 to 120,000 clones, roughly 92% of which are singletons, and about 0.6% rests with the top ten. The sample taken for sequencing was Tregs sorted from blood. These receptors all stem from a human donor in good health. The CDR3 runs from the conserved cysteine through the conserved F or W. Fields, in order: CDR3 DNA, CDR3 protein, V gene, J gene, D gene, clone size. A D gene is named only where the DNA matches it firmly. A clone size is listed for some rows: how often the clone was seen (once, few, many), or a class if it is expanded.

CDR3nt: TGTGCCAGCAGCCAAGATTTCTCCTATGGCTACACCTTC
CDR3aa: CASSQDFSYGYTF
v_gene: TRBV14
j_gene: TRBJ1-2
d_gene: NA
abundance: NA

CDR3nt: TGTGCCAGCAGTGCGGCAGAGCAGTACTTC
CDR3aa: CASSAAEQYF
v_gene: TRBV6-4
j_gene: TRBJ2-7
d_gene: NA
abundance: once

CDR3nt: TGTGCCAGCAGAAGACAGGGTTTTGGGAACACTGAAGCTTTCTTT
CDR3aa: CASRRQGFGNTEAFF
v_gene: TRBV28
j_gene: TRBJ1-1
d_gene: TRBD1
abundance: NA

CDR3nt: TGTGCCAGCAGTTTAGCCCTAGCGGGAATCAATGAGCAGTTCTTC
CDR3aa: CASSLALAGINEQFF
v_gene: TRBV27
j_gene: TRBJ2-1
d_gene: TRBD2
abundance: NA

CDR3nt: TGCGCCAGCAGTGGGAACTACGAGCAGTACTTC
CDR3aa: CASSGNYEQYF
v_gene: TRBV10-1
j_gene: TRBJ2-7
d_gene: NA
abundance: NA

CDR3nt: TGTGCCAGCAGCCTAGACCCACGATTACAGGGGTGGGATGGGGATACGCAGTATTTT
CDR3aa: CASSLDPRLQGWDGDTQYF
v_gene: TRBV11-2
j_gene: TRBJ2-3
d_gene: TRBD1
abundance: NA

CDR3nt: TGTGCCAGCAGTTCCCTCAAACTAGCGGGGCCCTCCTACGAGCAGTACTTC
CDR3aa: CASSSLKLAGPSYEQYF
v_gene: TRBV27
j_gene: TRBJ2-7
d_gene: TRBD2
abundance: NA

CDR3nt: TGTGCCAGCAGCTTAGAACTAGCGGGAGTGTCCTACGAGCAGTACTTC
CDR3aa: CASSLELAGVSYEQYF
v_gene: TRBV7-3
j_gene: TRBJ2-7
d_gene: TRBD2
abundance: NA

CDR3nt: TGTGCCATCAGCCGGGACAGCACTACTAACTATGGCTACACCTTC
CDR3aa: CAISRDSTTNYGYTF
v_gene: TRBV10-3
j_gene: TRBJ1-2
d_gene: TRBD1
abundance: NA

CDR3nt: TGTGCCAGCAAAAGCACCGTGGGGGTCGGTGAGACCCAGTACTTC
CDR3aa: CASKSTVGVGETQYF
v_gene: TRBV2
j_gene: TRBJ2-5
d_gene: NA
abundance: NA

CDR3nt: TGTGCCTGGAGTGTTGGACGAGCCAGGGTCTCCGAGCAGTACTTC
CDR3aa: CAWSVGRARVSEQYF
v_gene: TRBV30
j_gene: TRBJ2-7
d_gene: NA
abundance: NA

CDR3nt: TGTGCCAGCAGCCCACGGGCCGGTATGAATGAGCAGTTCTTC
CDR3aa: CASSPRAGMNEQFF
v_gene: TRBV14
j_gene: TRBJ2-1
d_gene: NA
abundance: NA

CDR3nt: TGTGCTAGTGGTTTTAGTATTCAGGGAAAATATGGCTACACCTTC
CDR3aa: CASGFSIQGKYGYTF
v_gene: TRBV12-5
j_gene: TRBJ1-2
d_gene: NA
abundance: NA

CDR3nt: TGTGCCAGCAGGGGGCTCGCTGGAAACACCATATATTTT
CDR3aa: CASRGLAGNTIYF
v_gene: TRBV27
j_gene: TRBJ1-3
d_gene: NA
abundance: NA

CDR3nt: TGTGCCAGCAGCACCGGGACGCAGGCCTACAATGAGCAGTTCTTC
CDR3aa: CASSTGTQAYNEQFF
v_gene: TRBV6-1
j_gene: TRBJ2-1
d_gene: NA
abundance: NA

CDR3nt: TGTGCCAGCAGCCTCCGGGACAGGGGTTTTGAAGCTTTCTTT
CDR3aa: CASSLRDRGFEAFF
v_gene: TRBV5-4
j_gene: TRBJ1-1
d_gene: TRBD1
abundance: NA

CDR3nt: TGTGCCAGCAGCTTGGAGGACCAAGAGACCCAGTACTTC
CDR3aa: CASSLEDQETQYF
v_gene: TRBV5-4
j_gene: TRBJ2-5
d_gene: NA
abundance: NA

CDR3nt: TGTGCCAGTAGGGAGGCCGGGACTAGCGGGTACAATGAGCAGTTCTTC
CDR3aa: CASREAGTSGYNEQFF
v_gene: TRBV19
j_gene: TRBJ2-1
d_gene: TRBD2
abundance: NA

CDR3nt: TGCGCCAGCAGCTTGGATAGTGGCTACACCTTC
CDR3aa: CASSLDSGYTF
v_gene: TRBV5-1
j_gene: TRBJ1-2
d_gene: NA
abundance: NA

CDR3nt: TGTGCCTGGAGAACTAGCGGAGGGGAGACCCAGTACTTC
CDR3aa: CAWRTSGGETQYF
v_gene: TRBV30
j_gene: TRBJ2-5
d_gene: TRBD2
abundance: once

CDR3nt: TGCACTCGCCCCCCCAGAGGCATATATTTT
CDR3aa: CTRPPRGIYF
v_gene: TRBV20-1
j_gene: TRBJ1-3
d_gene: NA
abundance: NA

CDR3nt: TGTGCCAGCAGTGAATTGGCAGGCCTGTATAGCAATCAGCCCCAGCATTTT
CDR3aa: CASSELAGLYSNQPQHF
v_gene: TRBV6-1
j_gene: TRBJ1-5
d_gene: NA
abundance: NA

CDR3nt: TGTGCCAGCAACAGGGATAACTATGGCTACACCTTC
CDR3aa: CASNRDNYGYTF
v_gene: TRBV7-9
j_gene: TRBJ1-2
d_gene: NA
abundance: NA

CDR3nt: TGTGCCAGCAGCTTCCTTCCTTCAGAAACTGAAGCTTTCTTT
CDR3aa: CASSFLPSETEAFF
v_gene: TRBV7-6
j_gene: TRBJ1-1
d_gene: NA
abundance: few

CDR3nt: TGTGCCAGCAGAACCGACACTAGGTGGTTTACTGAAGCTTTCTTT
CDR3aa: CASRTDTRWFTEAFF
v_gene: TRBV28
j_gene: TRBJ1-1
d_gene: NA
abundance: NA

CDR3nt: TGTGCCAGCAGTTACTCCCCGGGACCTTATGGCTACACCTTC
CDR3aa: CASSYSPGPYGYTF
v_gene: TRBV6-9
j_gene: TRBJ1-2
d_gene: NA
abundance: NA

CDR3nt: TGTGCCAGCCGGGACAACCAAGAGACCCAGTACTTC
CDR3aa: CASRDNQETQYF
v_gene: TRBV2
j_gene: TRBJ2-5
d_gene: NA
abundance: NA

CDR3nt: TGTGCCACCAGCAGAGAAGTAGTAAGAGACAGCCATCAGCCCCAGCATTTT
CDR3aa: CATSREVVRDSHQPQHF
v_gene: TRBV15
j_gene: TRBJ1-5
d_gene: NA
abundance: NA

CDR3nt: TGTGCCAGCAATGGTGGGGAATTTTATCAGCCCCAGCATTTT
CDR3aa: CASNGGEFYQPQHF
v_gene: TRBV2
j_gene: TRBJ1-5
d_gene: NA
abundance: NA

CDR3nt: TGTGCCAGCGTTATGACAGGGGGCTATGGCTACACCTTC
CDR3aa: CASVMTGGYGYTF
v_gene: TRBV25-1
j_gene: TRBJ1-2
d_gene: TRBD1
abundance: NA

CDR3nt: TGTGCCAGCAGCGTAGGTGGGCCCAATCAGCCCCAGCATTTT
CDR3aa: CASSVGGPNQPQHF
v_gene: TRBV9
j_gene: TRBJ1-5
d_gene: NA
abundance: NA

CDR3nt: TGTGCCAGCAGTCCCTTGGGCCGCCTAGCGGTCCCAGATACGCAGTATTTT
CDR3aa: CASSPLGRLAVPDTQYF
v_gene: TRBV28
j_gene: TRBJ2-3
d_gene: TRBD2
abundance: NA

CDR3nt: TGTGCCAGCAGTCGGAAAATGCCGGGACTAGCGGGATACTCCTACAATGAGCAGTTCTTC
CDR3aa: CASSRKMPGLAGYSYNEQFF
v_gene: TRBV27
j_gene: TRBJ2-1
d_gene: TRBD2
abundance: NA

CDR3nt: TGTGCCAGCAGTCCCTTTTCGGGGTACAATGAGCAGTTCTTC
CDR3aa: CASSPFSGYNEQFF
v_gene: TRBV2
j_gene: TRBJ2-1
d_gene: NA
abundance: NA

CDR3nt: TGCGCCAGCAGCTTGGTTACAGGAGGTGGAGGCGAGCAGTACTTC
CDR3aa: CASSLVTGGGGEQYF
v_gene: TRBV5-1
j_gene: TRBJ2-7
d_gene: NA
abundance: once

CDR3nt: TGTGCCAGCAGCTTAGAAATTGGAAACACCATATATTTT
CDR3aa: CASSLEIGNTIYF
v_gene: TRBV11-2
j_gene: TRBJ1-3
d_gene: NA
abundance: NA

CDR3nt: TGCGCCAGCAGCTTGACAGCGGGAGCTAGCGAGCAGTACTTC
CDR3aa: CASSLTAGASEQYF
v_gene: TRBV5-1
j_gene: TRBJ2-7
d_gene: TRBD2
abundance: NA

CDR3nt: TGTGCCAGCAGTCCTCTGACGCCGGGTCATGAGCAGTTCTTC
CDR3aa: CASSPLTPGHEQFF
v_gene: TRBV28
j_gene: TRBJ2-1
d_gene: NA
abundance: NA

CDR3nt: TGTGCCAGCAGAGTGACAGTTAACACATATGGCTACACCTTC
CDR3aa: CASRVTVNTYGYTF
v_gene: TRBV2
j_gene: TRBJ1-2
d_gene: NA
abundance: few

CDR3nt: TGCAGTGCTCCTTTAGGCTACGAGCAGTACTTC
CDR3aa: CSAPLGYEQYF
v_gene: TRBV20-1
j_gene: TRBJ2-7
d_gene: NA
abundance: NA

CDR3nt: TGTGCCAGCAGTCCGGTTTTTTCCCCAGGGGGTGGGGAGCAGTACTTC
CDR3aa: CASSPVFSPGGGEQYF
v_gene: TRBV27
j_gene: TRBJ2-7
d_gene: TRBD1
abundance: NA

CDR3nt: TGTGCCAGCAGTTTTTGGGCAGAGGCTAACTATGGCTACACCTTC
CDR3aa: CASSFWAEANYGYTF
v_gene: TRBV28
j_gene: TRBJ1-2
d_gene: NA
abundance: NA

CDR3nt: TGCGCCAGCAGCTTGGGACTCTCGAACACTGAAGCTTTCTTT
CDR3aa: CASSLGLSNTEAFF
v_gene: TRBV5-1
j_gene: TRBJ1-1
d_gene: NA
abundance: once

CDR3nt: TGCGCCAGCAGTTCAGGGGAGTCTAGAGCTTTCTTT
CDR3aa: CASSSGESRAFF
v_gene: TRBV10-1
j_gene: TRBJ1-1
d_gene: NA
abundance: NA

CDR3nt: TGTGCCAGCTCACCCAACAAGTTAGCCAAAAACATTCAGTACTTC
CDR3aa: CASSPNKLAKNIQYF
v_gene: TRBV18
j_gene: TRBJ2-4
d_gene: NA
abundance: NA

CDR3nt: TGTGCCAGCAGCTTGCGGGACCGAGCAACTAATGAAAAACTGTTTTTT
CDR3aa: CASSLRDRATNEKLFF
v_gene: TRBV5-4
j_gene: TRBJ1-4
d_gene: NA
abundance: NA

CDR3nt: TGTGCCAGCAGCTTCAGGGGGGTGGATACGCAGTATTTT
CDR3aa: CASSFRGVDTQYF
v_gene: TRBV7-9
j_gene: TRBJ2-3
d_gene: NA
abundance: NA

CDR3nt: TGTGCCAGCAGTTTATCTGGGAGACGGGAGAACTATGGCTACACCTTC
CDR3aa: CASSLSGRRENYGYTF
v_gene: TRBV27
j_gene: TRBJ1-2
d_gene: NA
abundance: NA

CDR3nt: TGTGCCAGCAGACAATCTATTCAGGGGGAGTACTTC
CDR3aa: CASRQSIQGEYF
v_gene: TRBV2
j_gene: TRBJ2-7
d_gene: TRBD1
abundance: NA

CDR3nt: TGTGCCAGCAGCGATCAGTACAGGACTCAGCAGTTCTTC
CDR3aa: CASSDQYRTQQFF
v_gene: TRBV9
j_gene: TRBJ2-1
d_gene: NA
abundance: NA

CDR3nt: TGTGCCAGCAGCCCACAGATTAGGTCCTATGGCTACACCTTC
CDR3aa: CASSPQIRSYGYTF
v_gene: TRBV7-9
j_gene: TRBJ1-2
d_gene: NA
abundance: NA

CDR3nt: TGCGCCAGCAGCCAGACTAAATCTAGCACAGATACGCAGTATTTT
CDR3aa: CASSQTKSSTDTQYF
v_gene: TRBV4-1
j_gene: TRBJ2-3
d_gene: NA
abundance: NA

CDR3nt: TGTGCCAGCAGCTTAGTTGGCTTCACCGGGGAGCTGTTTTTT
CDR3aa: CASSLVGFTGELFF
v_gene: TRBV11-2
j_gene: TRBJ2-2
d_gene: NA
abundance: NA

CDR3nt: TGTGCCAGCAGCTTAGCTTCCCAGAACAATGAGCAGTTCTTC
CDR3aa: CASSLASQNNEQFF
v_gene: TRBV7-9
j_gene: TRBJ2-1
d_gene: NA
abundance: NA

CDR3nt: TGTGCCAGCAGCGAAGGACAGGCTGCATCTGGAAACACCATATATTTT
CDR3aa: CASSEGQAASGNTIYF
v_gene: TRBV7-2
j_gene: TRBJ1-3
d_gene: TRBD1
abundance: NA

CDR3nt: TGTGCCAGCAGCCGAACCGGCAGGGGGAATACGCAGTATTTT
CDR3aa: CASSRTGRGNTQYF
v_gene: TRBV16
j_gene: TRBJ2-3
d_gene: TRBD1
abundance: once

CDR3nt: TGCGCCAGCAGCGAGTCGACAGGGTTCTACAATGAGCAGTTCTTC
CDR3aa: CASSESTGFYNEQFF
v_gene: TRBV5-1
j_gene: TRBJ2-1
d_gene: TRBD1
abundance: NA

CDR3nt: TGTGCCAGCTCACCGATGATCGGACAGGGTGAGACCCAGTACTTC
CDR3aa: CASSPMIGQGETQYF
v_gene: TRBV18
j_gene: TRBJ2-5
d_gene: TRBD1
abundance: few

CDR3nt: TGTGCCAGTAGTATCTCCTCGGGGCTGGGAAGTGAAAAACTGTTTTTT
CDR3aa: CASSISSGLGSEKLFF
v_gene: TRBV19
j_gene: TRBJ1-4
d_gene: NA
abundance: NA